This T cell receptor (beta chain) was documented in a study of siplizumab effects on memory and regulatory T cells (dated by TCRdb to the late 2010s). Regarding the complete study: The study looked at the effect of siplizumab, an anti-CD2 antibody, on alloreactive T-cell subsets in allogeneic mixed lymphocyte reactions made from human PBMCs. Overall study outcomes, separate from this receptor: The cumulative frequency of alloreactive sequences traceable to unstimulated CD4+ memory T cells was significantly reduced by siplizumab. No functional confirmation was obtained for the suppressive function of proliferating Tregs from siplizumab cultures. Because sequences at frequencies below about 10^-5 were poorly captured, only a minor fraction of alloreactive clones could be mapped back to unstimulated subsets. Among mappable alloreactive CD4+ clones, an average Treg-derived fraction of roughly 71% was observed with siplizumab, compared with roughly 25% in control reactions. Unstimulated naive T cells appeared more diverse than memory T cells, and naive cells seemed to contribute substantially to the alloresponse. A naive or memory phenotype could not be assigned to roughly 75-95% of proliferating CD4+ or CD8+ clones.

The cysteine opens and the phenylalanine closes a CDR3 of 13 amino acids. Only CDR3 DNA is held: 39 bases, read in frame from base 1. Via the germline V gene, CDR1 is SGHRS and CDR2 YFSETQ. V is reduced by 4 bases and J by 5 bases, leaving a spacing of 12 bases between them. Libraries were prepared through the immunoSEQ multiplex PCR assay. About 10^5 TCR templates per sample were assayed on the deep sequencing platform. Genomic DNA extracted from sorted T cells was the material used for TCRbeta CDR3 sequencing. The authors' pipeline ran thus. The R programming language was used for the clonal analysis of the TCRbeta CDR3 data. Alloreactive CD4+ and CD8+ clones were identified by comparing unstimulated samples to CFSE-low samples taken after the reaction. Regulatory or non-regulatory origin was assigned to alloreactive CD4+ clones by matching of sequences to sorted unstimulated Treg and non-Treg repertoires. Imported from immuneACCESS, the table was reduced by TCRdb to in-frame sequences with V and J called. These copies leave out some clones; in studies compared against another copy, an unresolved V gene accounts for under half, and the cause of the remainder is not known. V and J calls and clone size are as listed in that table; D and trimming were resolved from the DNA. Within this sample are about 100,000 clones, with around 90% of them counted one time only. Together, the top ten hold about 11% of the sample.

Sorted unstimulated T cells and proliferating T cells recovered from mixed lymphocyte reactions were subjected to TCRbeta CDR3 sequencing. Fresh whole blood from approximately ten HLA-typed healthy donors was used to isolate PBMCs. To map where alloreactive clones came from, unstimulated CD4+ non-regulatory T cells were FACS-sorted. In the case of this clone: Its antigen has not been determined. No base quality values were provided; no much bigger clone lies one nucleotide off.

The rearrangement joined TRBV5-1 to TRBJ2-5, with a weak D call of TRBD1 (6 bases match). The sequence was obtained from a human donor in good health. Sequenced input: non-Treg CD4+ T cells sorted from blood. The cell subset or site label for this specimen denotes: FACS-sorted unstimulated CD4+ non-regulatory T cells. CDR3 protein: CASSPTGMETQYF. The nucleotide sequence is given as TGCGCCAGCAGCCCTACAGGGATGGAGACCCAGTACTTC.